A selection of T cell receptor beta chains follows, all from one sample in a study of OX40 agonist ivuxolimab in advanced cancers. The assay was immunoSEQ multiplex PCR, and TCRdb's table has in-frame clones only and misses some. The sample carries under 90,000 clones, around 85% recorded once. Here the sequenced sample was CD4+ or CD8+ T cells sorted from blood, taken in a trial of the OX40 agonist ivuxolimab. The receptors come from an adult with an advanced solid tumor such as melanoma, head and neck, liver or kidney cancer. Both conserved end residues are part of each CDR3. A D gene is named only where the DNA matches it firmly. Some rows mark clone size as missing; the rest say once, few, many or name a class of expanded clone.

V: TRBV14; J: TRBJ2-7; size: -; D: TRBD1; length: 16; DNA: TGTGCCAGCAGCCAAGATGGTGGACAGACAGGGTACGAGCAGTACTTC; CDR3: CASSQDGGQTGYEQYF
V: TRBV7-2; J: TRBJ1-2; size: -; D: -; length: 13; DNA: TGTGCCAGCAGCCTTATGGGGAAGGGAGGCTACACCTTC; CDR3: CASSLMGKGGYTF
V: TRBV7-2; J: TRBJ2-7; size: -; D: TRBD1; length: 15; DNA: TGTGCCAGCAGCTTGCAGGGGGCCCTAACCTACGAGCAGTACTTC; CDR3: CASSLQGALTYEQYF
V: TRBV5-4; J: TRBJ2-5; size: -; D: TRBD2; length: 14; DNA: TGTGCCAGCAGCTTGTTAGCGGGGGAATCGACCCAGTACTTC; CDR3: CASSLLAGESTQYF
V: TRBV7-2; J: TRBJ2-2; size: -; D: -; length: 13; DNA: TGTGCCAGCAGCTTAGGGGGCACCGGGGAGCTGTTTTTT; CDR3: CASSLGGTGELFF
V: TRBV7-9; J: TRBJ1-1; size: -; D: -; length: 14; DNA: TGTGCCAGCAGCTTAAGGGAAAGGAACACTGAAGCTTTCTTT; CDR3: CASSLRERNTEAFF
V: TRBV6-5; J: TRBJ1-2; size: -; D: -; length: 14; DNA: TGTGCCAGCAGTTACTTCTCCAGAGGCTATGGCTACACCTTC; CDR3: CASSYFSRGYGYTF
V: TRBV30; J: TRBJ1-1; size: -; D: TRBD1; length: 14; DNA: TGTGCCTGGAGTGTTAACAGGGGGCGAACTGAAGCTTTCTTT; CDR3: CAWSVNRGRTEAFF
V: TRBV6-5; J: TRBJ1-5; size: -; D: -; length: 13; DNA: TGTGCCAGCAGTTACCGGGTGAGTCAGCCCCAGCATTTT; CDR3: CASSYRVSQPQHF
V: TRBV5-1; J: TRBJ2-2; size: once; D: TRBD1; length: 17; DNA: TGCGCCAGCAGCCTTATGGCAGGACAGGGGAGCACCGGGGAGCTGTTTTTT; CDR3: CASSLMAGQGSTGELFF
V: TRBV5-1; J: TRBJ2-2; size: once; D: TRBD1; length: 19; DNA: TGCGCCAGCAGCTGGAGGGGACAGGGGGCGATCCGGGGCACCGGGGAGCTGTTTTTT; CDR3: CASSWRGQGAIRGTGELFF
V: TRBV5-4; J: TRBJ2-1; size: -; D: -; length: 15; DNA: TGTGCCAGCAGCTTGGATGGGCAGGGTTACAATGAGCAGTTCTTC; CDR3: CASSLDGQGYNEQFF
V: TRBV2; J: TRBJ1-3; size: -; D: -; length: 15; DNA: TGTGCCAGCACCCCAATGGGGGGGCTTGGAAACACCATATATTTT; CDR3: CASTPMGGLGNTIYF
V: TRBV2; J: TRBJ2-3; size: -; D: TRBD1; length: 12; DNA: TGTGCCAGCAGCGTTGGGACAGGGAAGGGGTATTTT; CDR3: CASSVGTGKGYF
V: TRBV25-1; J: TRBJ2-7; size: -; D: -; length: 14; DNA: TGTGCCAGCAGTGAATCGGGACTTCCCTACGAGCAGTACTTC; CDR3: CASSESGLPYEQYF
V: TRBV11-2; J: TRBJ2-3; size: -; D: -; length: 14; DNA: TGTGCCAGCAGCGTACGACTAGTCGCAGATACGCAGTATTTT; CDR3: CASSVRLVADTQYF
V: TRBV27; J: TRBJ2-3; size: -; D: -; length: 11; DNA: TGTGCCAGCAGGGACCGTTATACGCAGTATTTT; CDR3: CASRDRYTQYF
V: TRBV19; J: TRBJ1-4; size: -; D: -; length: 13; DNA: TGTGCCAGTAGTCTCATGTTCGGTGAAAAACTGTTTTTT; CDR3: CASSLMFGEKLFF
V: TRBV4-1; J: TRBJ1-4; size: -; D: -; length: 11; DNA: TGCGCCAGCAGCCAGACGACCCTCTTGTTTTTT; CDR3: CASSQTTLLFF
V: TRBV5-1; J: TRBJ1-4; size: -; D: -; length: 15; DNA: TGCGCCAGCAGCTTGGTTGGGGGAGGTAGTGAAAAACTGTTTTTT; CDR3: CASSLVGGGSEKLFF
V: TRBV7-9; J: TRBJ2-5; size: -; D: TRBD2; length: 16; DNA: TGTGCCAGCAGCCTTCAAGCGGGAGGGTACCAAGAGACCCAGTACTTC; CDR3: CASSLQAGGYQETQYF
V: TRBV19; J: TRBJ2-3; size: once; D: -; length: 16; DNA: TGTGCCAGTAGTATAGGTCAGGGAGGTTCGACAGATACGCAGTATTTT; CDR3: CASSIGQGGSTDTQYF
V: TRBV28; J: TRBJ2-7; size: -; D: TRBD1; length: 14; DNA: TGTGCCAGCAGTGCCGGGACAGGGATCTACGAGCAGTACTTC; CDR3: CASSAGTGIYEQYF
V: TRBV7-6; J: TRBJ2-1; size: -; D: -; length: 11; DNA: TGTGCCAGCACCTCCTACAATGAGCAGTTCTTC; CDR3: CASTSYNEQFF
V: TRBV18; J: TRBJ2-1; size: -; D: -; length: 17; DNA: TGTGCCAGCTCACCAGCGGCCTCGGGGGCCGCCTACAATGAGCAGTTCTTC; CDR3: CASSPAASGAAYNEQFF
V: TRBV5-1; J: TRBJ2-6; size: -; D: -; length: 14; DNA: TGCGCCAGCAGGACGGCAGGAGGGGCCAACGTCCTGACTTTC; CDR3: CASRTAGGANVLTF
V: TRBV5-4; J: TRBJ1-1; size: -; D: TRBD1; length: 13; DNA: TGTGCCAGCAGTAACACAGGGGGCACTGAAGCTTTCTTT; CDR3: CASSNTGGTEAFF
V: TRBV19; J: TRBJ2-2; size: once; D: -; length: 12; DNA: TGTGCCAGTCACACCCGCACCGGGGAGCTGTTTTTT; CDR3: CASHTRTGELFF
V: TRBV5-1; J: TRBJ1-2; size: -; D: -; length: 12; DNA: TGCGCCAGCAGCTTCACTAGGGATGGCTACACCTTC; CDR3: CASSFTRDGYTF
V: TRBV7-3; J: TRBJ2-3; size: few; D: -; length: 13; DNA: TGTGCCAGCAGCTTAATCGGGCCAGATACGCAGTATTTT; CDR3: CASSLIGPDTQYF
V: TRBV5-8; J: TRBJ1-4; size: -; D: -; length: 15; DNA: TGTGCCAGCAGCTCGTTCTCGGGGCAGGGGGAAAAACTGTTTTTT; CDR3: CASSSFSGQGEKLFF
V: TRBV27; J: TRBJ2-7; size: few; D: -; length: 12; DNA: TGTGCCAGCGAGAGACAGTACTACGAGCAGTACTTC; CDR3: CASERQYYEQYF
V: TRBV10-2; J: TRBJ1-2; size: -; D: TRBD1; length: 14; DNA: TGCGCCAGCAGTCCTACAGGGGGCGTAAGTGGCTACACCTTC; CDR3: CASSPTGGVSGYTF
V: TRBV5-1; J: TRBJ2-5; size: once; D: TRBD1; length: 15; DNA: TGCGCCAGCAGCTTGGCCCTGGACAGGGCAAGGACCCAGTACTTC; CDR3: CASSLALDRARTQYF
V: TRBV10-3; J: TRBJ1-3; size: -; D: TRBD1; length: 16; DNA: TGTGCCATCAGTAGGGACAGCCCTTTCTCTGGAAACACCATATATTTT; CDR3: CAISRDSPFSGNTIYF
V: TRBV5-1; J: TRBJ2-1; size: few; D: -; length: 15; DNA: TGCGCCAGCAGCTTGGACGGGGGTTCCTACAATGAGCAGTTCTTC; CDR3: CASSLDGGSYNEQFF
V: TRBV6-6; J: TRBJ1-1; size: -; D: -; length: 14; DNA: TGTGCCAGCAGTTACGGGCAGGTGAACACTGAAGCTTTCTTT; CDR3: CASSYGQVNTEAFF
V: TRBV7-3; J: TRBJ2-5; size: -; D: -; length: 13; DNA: TGTGCCAGCAGCTGGACGGTACAGGAGACCCAGTACTTC; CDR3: CASSWTVQETQYF
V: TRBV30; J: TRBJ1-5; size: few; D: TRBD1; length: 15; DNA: TGTGCCTGGAGTCCAACCGGGACAGGGTCACAGCCCCAGCATTTT; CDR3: CAWSPTGTGSQPQHF
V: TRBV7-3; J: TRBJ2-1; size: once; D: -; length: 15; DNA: TGTGCCAGCAGCCCTTCGGGAGTATCCTACAATGAGCAGTTCTTC; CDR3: CASSPSGVSYNEQFF
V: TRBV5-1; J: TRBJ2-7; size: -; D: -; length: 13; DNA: TGCGCCAGCAGCCCGGAAGCGCGGTACGAGCAGTACTTC; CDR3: CASSPEARYEQYF
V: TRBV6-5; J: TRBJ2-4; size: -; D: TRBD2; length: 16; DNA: TGTGCCAGCAGTTCTATCCGGGGGGTAGCCAAAAACATTCAGTACTTC; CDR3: CASSSIRGVAKNIQYF
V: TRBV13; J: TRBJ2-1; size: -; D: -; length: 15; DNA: TGTGCCAGCAGCTTATCACGGCCTTCCTACAATGAGCAGTTCTTC; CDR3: CASSLSRPSYNEQFF
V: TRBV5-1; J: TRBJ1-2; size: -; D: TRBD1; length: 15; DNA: TGCGCCAGCAGCTTGTCCGCCCAGGGGGGCTATGGCTACACCTTC; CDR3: CASSLSAQGGYGYTF
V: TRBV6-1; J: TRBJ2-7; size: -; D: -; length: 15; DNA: TGTGCCAGCAGTGAAGCGGTGGTGGGTTCGAGGGAGCAGTACTTC; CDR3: CASSEAVVGSREQYF
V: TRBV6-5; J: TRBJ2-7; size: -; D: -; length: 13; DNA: TGTGCCAGCAGTTACGTGCAGGGAAACGAGCAGTACTTC; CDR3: CASSYVQGNEQYF
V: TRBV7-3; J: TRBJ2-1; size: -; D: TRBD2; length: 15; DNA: TGTGCCAGCAGCACAGAAGCGGGAGTCTTACGCGAGCAGTTCTTC; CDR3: CASSTEAGVLREQFF
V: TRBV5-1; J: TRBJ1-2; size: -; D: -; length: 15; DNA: TGCGCCAGCAGCCAAGGAGGACGGCACTTCTATGGCTACACCTTC; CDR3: CASSQGGRHFYGYTF
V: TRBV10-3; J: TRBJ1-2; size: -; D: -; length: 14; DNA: TGTGCCATCAGTGAGAAAGCGGGGGACTATGGCTACACCTTC; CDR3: CAISEKAGDYGYTF